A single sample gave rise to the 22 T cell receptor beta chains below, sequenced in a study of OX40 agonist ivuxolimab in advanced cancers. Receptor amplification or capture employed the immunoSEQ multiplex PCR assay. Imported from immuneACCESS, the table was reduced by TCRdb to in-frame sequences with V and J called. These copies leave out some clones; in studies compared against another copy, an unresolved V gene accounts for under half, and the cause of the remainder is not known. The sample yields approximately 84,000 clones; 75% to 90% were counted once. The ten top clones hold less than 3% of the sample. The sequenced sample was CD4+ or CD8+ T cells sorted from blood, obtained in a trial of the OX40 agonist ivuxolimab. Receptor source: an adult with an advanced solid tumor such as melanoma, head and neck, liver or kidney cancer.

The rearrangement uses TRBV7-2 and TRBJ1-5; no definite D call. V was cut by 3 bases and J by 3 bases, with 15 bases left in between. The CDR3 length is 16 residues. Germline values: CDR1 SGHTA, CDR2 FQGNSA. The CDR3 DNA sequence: TGTGCCAGCAGCTTTCTGTCTGGAAGTGACAATCAGCCCCAGCATTTT. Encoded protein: CASSFLSGSDNQPQHF.

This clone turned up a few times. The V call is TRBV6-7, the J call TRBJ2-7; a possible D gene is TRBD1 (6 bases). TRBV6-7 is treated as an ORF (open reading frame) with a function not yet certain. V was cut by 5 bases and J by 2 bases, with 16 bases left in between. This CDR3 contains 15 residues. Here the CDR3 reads CASSGGSLQPYEQYF. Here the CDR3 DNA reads TGTGCCAGCAGTGGGGGCAGTTTACAACCCTACGAGCAGTACTTC.

The CDR3 DNA reads as TGTGCCAGCAGTCTGGACAGGGGGTCAGATACGCAGTATTTT. Amino acid sequence: CASSLDRGSDTQYF. This sequence joins TRBV6-4 and TRBJ2-3, with TRBD1 matching 10 bases. The V gene end was trimmed by 5 bases and the J gene end by 4 bases; junction bases not matched to a gene: 3. Germline V gene data show CDR1 as MRHNA and CDR2 as SNTAGT. This CDR3 spans 14 amino acids.

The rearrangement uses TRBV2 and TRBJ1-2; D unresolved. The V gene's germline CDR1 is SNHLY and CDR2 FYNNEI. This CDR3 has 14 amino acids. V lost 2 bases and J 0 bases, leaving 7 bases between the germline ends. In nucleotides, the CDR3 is TGTGCCAGCAGTGAACTGGTTGCTAACTATGGCTACACCTTC. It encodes CASSELVANYGYTF.

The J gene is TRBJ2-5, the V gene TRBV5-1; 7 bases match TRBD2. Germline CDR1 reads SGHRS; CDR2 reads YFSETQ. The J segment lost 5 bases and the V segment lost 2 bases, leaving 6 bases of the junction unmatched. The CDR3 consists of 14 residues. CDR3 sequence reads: CASSFMGGDETQYF. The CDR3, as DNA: TGCGCCAGCAGCTTTATGGGAGGGGACGAGACCCAGTACTTC. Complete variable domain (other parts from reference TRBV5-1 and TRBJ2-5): KAGVTQTPRYLIKTRGQQVTLSCSPISGHRSVSWYQQTPGQGLQFLFEYFSETQRNKGNFPGRFSGRQFSNSRSEMNVSTLELGDSALYLCASSFMGGDETQYFGPGTRLLVL.

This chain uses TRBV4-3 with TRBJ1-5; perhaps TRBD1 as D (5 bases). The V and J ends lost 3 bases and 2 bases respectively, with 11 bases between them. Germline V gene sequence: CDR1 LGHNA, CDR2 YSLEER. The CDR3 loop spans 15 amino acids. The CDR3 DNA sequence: TGCGCCAGCAGCCAGGATCAGGGTGGCAATCAGCCCCAGCATTTT. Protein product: CASSQDQGGNQPQHF.

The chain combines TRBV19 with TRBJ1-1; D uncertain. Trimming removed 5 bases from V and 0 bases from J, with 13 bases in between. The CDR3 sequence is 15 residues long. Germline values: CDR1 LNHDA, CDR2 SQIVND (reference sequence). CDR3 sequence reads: CASSSPSGMNTEAFF. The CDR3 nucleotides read TGTGCCAGTAGTTCCCCGTCGGGGATGAACACTGAAGCTTTCTTT.

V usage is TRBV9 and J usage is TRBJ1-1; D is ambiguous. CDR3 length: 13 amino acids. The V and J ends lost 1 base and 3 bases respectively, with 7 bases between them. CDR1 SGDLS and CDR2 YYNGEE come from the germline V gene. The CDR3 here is CASSVSPDTEAFF. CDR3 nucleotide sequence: TGTGCCAGCAGCGTATCCCCCGACACTGAAGCTTTCTTT.

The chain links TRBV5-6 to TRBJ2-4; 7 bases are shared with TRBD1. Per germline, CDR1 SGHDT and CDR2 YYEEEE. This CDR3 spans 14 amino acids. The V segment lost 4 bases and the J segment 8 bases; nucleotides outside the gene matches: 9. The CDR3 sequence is CASSTSQGSDIQYF. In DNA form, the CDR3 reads TGTGCCAGCAGCACCTCACAGGGGTCAGACATTCAGTACTTC.

CDR3 amino acids: CSVRTSGVVRNEQFF. The CDR3 coding sequence is TGCAGCGTCAGAACCAGCGGGGTTGTCCGGAATGAGCAGTTCTTC. V gene TRBV29-1 combines with J gene TRBJ2-1; the match to TRBD2 covers 7 bases. J lost 7 bases, V lost 6 bases, and 15 bases had no gene match. The CDR3 is 15 residues long. Germline V gene sequence: CDR1 SQVTM, CDR2 ANQGSEA.

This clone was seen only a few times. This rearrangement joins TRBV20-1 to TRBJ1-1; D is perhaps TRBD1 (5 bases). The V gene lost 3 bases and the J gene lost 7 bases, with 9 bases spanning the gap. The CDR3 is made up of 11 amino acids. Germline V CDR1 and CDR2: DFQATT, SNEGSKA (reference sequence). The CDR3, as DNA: TGCAGTGCTAGGGTCCAGGGTGAAGCTTTCTTT. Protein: CSARVQGEAFF.

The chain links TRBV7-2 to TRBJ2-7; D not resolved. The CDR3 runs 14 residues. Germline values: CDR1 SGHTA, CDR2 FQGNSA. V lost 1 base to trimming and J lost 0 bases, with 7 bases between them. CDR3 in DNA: TGTGCCAGCAGCTTAGGTCAGACCTCCTACGAGCAGTACGTC. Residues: CASSLGQTSYEQYV.

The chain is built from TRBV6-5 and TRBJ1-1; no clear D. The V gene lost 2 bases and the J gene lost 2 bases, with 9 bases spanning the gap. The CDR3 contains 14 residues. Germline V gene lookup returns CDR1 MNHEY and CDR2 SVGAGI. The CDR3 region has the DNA TGTGCCAGCAGTTACACCGAAGGAAACACTGAAGCTTTCTTT. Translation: CASSYTEGNTEAFF.

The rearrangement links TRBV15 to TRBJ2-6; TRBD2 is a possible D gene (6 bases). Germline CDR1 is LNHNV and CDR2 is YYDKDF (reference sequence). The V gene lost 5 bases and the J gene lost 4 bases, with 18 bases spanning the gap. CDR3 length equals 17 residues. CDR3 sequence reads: CATSQSSGRDGANVLTF. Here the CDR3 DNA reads TGTGCCACCAGCCAATCTTCAGGGCGGGACGGGGCCAACGTCCTGACTTTC.

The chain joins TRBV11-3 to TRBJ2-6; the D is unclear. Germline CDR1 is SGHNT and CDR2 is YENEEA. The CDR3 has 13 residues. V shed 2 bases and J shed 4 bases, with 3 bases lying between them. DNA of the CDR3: TGTGCCAGCAGCTTATCGGGGGCCAACGTCCTGACTTTC. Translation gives CASSLSGANVLTF.

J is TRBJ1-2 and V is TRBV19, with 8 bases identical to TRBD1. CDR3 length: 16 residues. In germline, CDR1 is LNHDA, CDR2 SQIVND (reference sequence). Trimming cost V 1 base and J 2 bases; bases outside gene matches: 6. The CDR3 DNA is TGTGCCAGTAGTATAGGCGGGCAGGGGGCCAACTATGGCTACACCTTC. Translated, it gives CASSIGGQGANYGYTF.

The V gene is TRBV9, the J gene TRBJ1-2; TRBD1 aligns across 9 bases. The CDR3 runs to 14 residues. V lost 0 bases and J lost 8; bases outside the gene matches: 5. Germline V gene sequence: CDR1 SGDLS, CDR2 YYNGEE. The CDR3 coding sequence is TGTGCCAGCAGCGTAGGTGGACAGGGGACGGGCTACACCTTC. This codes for CASSVGGQGTGYTF.

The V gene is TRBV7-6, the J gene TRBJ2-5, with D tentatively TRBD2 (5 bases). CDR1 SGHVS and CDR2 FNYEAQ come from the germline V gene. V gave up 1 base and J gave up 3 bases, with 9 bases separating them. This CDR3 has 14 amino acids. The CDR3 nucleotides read TGTGCCAGCAGCTTAGGGGGAGTTGAAGAGACCCAGTACTTC. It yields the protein CASSLGGVEETQYF.

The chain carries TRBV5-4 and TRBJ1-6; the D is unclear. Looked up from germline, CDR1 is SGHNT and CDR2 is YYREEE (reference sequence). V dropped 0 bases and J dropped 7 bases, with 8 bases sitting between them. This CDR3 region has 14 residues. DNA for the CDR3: TGTGCCAGCAGCTTGGAACGGAAGAATTCACCCCTCCACTTT. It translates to CASSLERKNSPLHF.

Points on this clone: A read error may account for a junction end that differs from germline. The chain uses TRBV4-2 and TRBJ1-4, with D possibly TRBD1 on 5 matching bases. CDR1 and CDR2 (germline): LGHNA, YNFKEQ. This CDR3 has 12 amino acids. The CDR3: CASSQTDRAWAF. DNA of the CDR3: TGTGCCAGCAGCCAAACTGACAGAGCCTGGGCTTTT.

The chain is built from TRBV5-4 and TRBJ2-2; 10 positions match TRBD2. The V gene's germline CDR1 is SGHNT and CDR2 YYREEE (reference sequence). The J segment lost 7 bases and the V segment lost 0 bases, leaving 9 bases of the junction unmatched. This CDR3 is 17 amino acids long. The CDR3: CASSLGGRLAGDGELFF. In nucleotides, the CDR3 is TGTGCCAGCAGCTTGGGGGGGAGACTAGCGGGTGACGGGGAGCTGTTTTTT.

CDR3 loop: CATPDRVGNQPQHF. The CDR3 nucleotides read TGTGCCACCCCGGACAGGGTGGGGAATCAGCCCCAGCATTTT. This chain uses TRBV27 with TRBJ1-5; TRBD1 agrees at 8 bases. The V and J ends lost 10 bases and 4 bases, in that order; junction bases with no gene match: 9. Germline CDR1 and CDR2: MNHEY and SMNVEV (reference sequence). CDR3 length equals 14 residues.